This T cell receptor (beta chain) was identified during a study of OX40 agonist ivuxolimab in advanced cancers. Turning to the study itself: All patients had ivuxolimab intravenously every 2 weeks at 0.01 to 10 mg/kg. Broader study findings: At doses 0.1 to 3.0 mg/kg, CD4+ and CD8+ clones expanded.

The trim removed 6 bases at V and 1 base at J, leaving 2 bases unmatched. CDR1 and CDR2 from the germline V gene are MDHEN and SYDVKM. The CDR3 spans 15 residues. TCRdb's copy holds only in-frame clones and misses some; the assay was immunoSEQ multiplex PCR. The table records more than 55,000 clones, 85% of them present only once. Turning to this clone: Its antigen is still unknown.

The sequence was collected from an adult with an advanced solid tumor such as melanoma, head and neck, liver or kidney cancer. The V gene is TRBV28, the J gene TRBJ2-5, with 13 nucleotides matching TRBD2. This material consisted of CD4+ or CD8+ T cells sorted from blood, taken in a trial of the OX40 agonist ivuxolimab. DNA of the CDR3: TGTGCCAGCAGGCGACTAGCGGGGGGCCAAGAGACCCAGTACTTC. Translating gives CASRRLAGGQETQYF. Combining the CDR3 with reference TRBV28 and TRBJ2-5 gives the whole variable domain DVKVTQSSRYLVKRTGEKVFLECVQDMDHENMFWYRQDPGLGLRLIYFSYDVKMKEKGDIPEGYSVSREKKERFSLILESASTNQTSMYLCASRRLAGGQETQYFGPGTRLLVL.